Below are 19 T cell receptor beta chains sequenced from a single sample in a study of a mutant IDH1 vaccine in newly diagnosed glioma. The antigens of these receptors remain unknown. Time point given: week 23, last vaccination. All doses held 300 ug of mutant IDH1 20-mer peptide, with topical imiquimod. Assay: immunoSEQ multiplex PCR; the TCRdb copy retains only in-frame clones and omits some. The data show tens of thousands of clones, about 76% seen once. This specimen consisted of PBMCs, obtained from a glioma patient whose treatment included an IDH1 peptide vaccine. Source of these receptors: a man aged 45-65 years with glioma.

This clone has a handful of counts. The rearrangement links TRBV19 to TRBJ2-3, with TRBD2 matching over 7 bases. CDR1 LNHDA and CDR2 SQIVND come from the germline V gene (reference sequence). J was trimmed by 5 bases and V by 6 bases; bases with no gene match: 14. The CDR3 has 16 residues. The CDR3 bases are TGTGCCAGTAGGGGTCCAGCGGGGCCCCAAGGAGATACGCAGTATTTT. Its translation: CASRGPAGPQGDTQYF.

The chain employs TRBV7-2 and TRBJ2-7; the D is unclear. V lost 3 bases and J lost 5, with 5 bases in between. This CDR3 is 11 amino acids long. CDR1 and CDR2 (germline): SGHTA, FQGNSA. DNA for the CDR3: TGTGCCAGCAGCTTGGTTGACGAGCAGTACTTC. This sequence encodes CASSLVDEQYF. Looking up the rest from reference TRBV7-2 and TRBJ2-7 gives the full variable domain: GAGVSQSPSNKVTEKGKDVELRCDPISGHTALYWYRQSLGQGLEFLIYFQGNSAPDKSGLPSDRFSAERTGGSVSTLTIQRTQQEDSAVYLCASSLVDEQYFGPGTRLTVT.

The chain links TRBV6-4 to TRBJ2-1, with D hard to call. The CDR3 consists of 13 residues. Trimming left V 2 bases short and J 9 bases short, with 11 bases between. Germline loops: CDR1 MRHNA, CDR2 SNTAGT. The chain's CDR3 is CASSDGVWGEQFF. CDR3 nucleotide sequence: TGTGCCAGCAGTGACGGGGTTTGGGGTGAGCAGTTCTTC.

The chain uses TRBV11-2 and TRBJ1-2; no clear D. Germline V gene sequence: CDR1 SGHAT, CDR2 FQNNGV. CDR3 size: 15 residues. The V end was cut by 0 bases, the J end by 2 bases, with 10 bases between. In DNA, the CDR3 is TGTGCCAGCAGCTTAGACCTCGGAATAAACTATGGCTACACCTTC. Its protein product is CASSLDLGINYGYTF.

V and J are TRBV7-3 and TRBJ2-3; TRBD1 matches at 7 bases. Germline lookup yields CDR1 SGHTA and CDR2 FQGTGA. The trim removed 0 bases at V and 2 bases at J, leaving 8 bases unmatched. The CDR3 is 17 amino acids. In DNA, the CDR3 is TGTGCCAGCAGCTTAACTGGAGACAGGGTCTCCACAGATACGCAGTATTTT. Encoded protein: CASSLTGDRVSTDTQYF. Using reference TRBV7-3 and TRBJ2-3 for the parts outside the CDR3, the full variable domain is GAGVSQTPSNKVTEKGKYVELRCDPISGHTALYWYRQSLGQGPEFLIYFQGTGAADDSGLPNDRFFAVRPEGSVSTLKIQRTERGDSAVYLCASSLTGDRVSTDTQYFGPGTRLTVL.

V and J are TRBV18 and TRBJ2-1; D not resolved. The CDR3 has 13 amino acids. CDR1 is KGHSH, CDR2 LQKENI, per germline. V was shortened by 3 bases and J by 7 bases, with 10 bases between the two germline ends. CDR3 sequence reads: CASSPGSGNEQFF. For the CDR3, the DNA is TGTGCCAGCTCACCGGGGTCCGGTAATGAGCAGTTCTTC.

J is TRBJ1-1 and V is TRBV23-1; TRBD1 is a possible D gene (5 bases). TRBV23-1 is classed as an ORF, of uncertain function. The CDR3 has 15 residues. Deletions cut 3 bases from V and 1 base from J, with 12 bases between. CDR3 loop: CASSQIGHSNTEAFF. CDR3 nucleotides: TGCGCCAGCAGTCAGATTGGACACTCGAACACTGAAGCTTTCTTT.

This clone was recorded once. The chain uses TRBV10-3 and TRBJ2-5; D not resolved. V lost 6 bases to trimming and J lost 2 bases, with 10 bases between them. Germline V gene lookup returns CDR1 ENHRY and CDR2 SYGVKD. The CDR3 consists of 13 residues. The CDR3: CAIRTPWQETQYF. CDR3 DNA: TGTGCCATCAGGACGCCTTGGCAAGAGACCCAGTACTTC.

The chain couples TRBV14 to TRBJ1-6; 9 bases are shared with TRBD1. The CDR3 consists of 16 residues. Germline lookup yields CDR1 SGHDN and CDR2 FVKESK. Trimming cost V 2 bases and J 14 bases; bases outside gene matches: 13. CDR3 DNA sequence: TGTGCCAGCAGCCAAACGGGACAGGGAGGAAGCGAGTCCCTCCACTTT. This sequence encodes CASSQTGQGGSESLHF. The whole variable domain, filled in from reference TRBV14 and TRBJ1-6, reads EAGVTQFPSHSVIEKGQTVTLRCDPISGHDNLYWYRRVMGKEIKFLLHFVKESKQDESGMPNNRFLAERTGGTYSTLKVQPAELEDSGVYFCASSQTGQGGSESLHFGNGTRLTVT.

V and J are TRBV4-2 and TRBJ1-2, with TRBD1 as a possible D gene (5 bases). Germline CDR1 LGHNA, CDR2 YNFKEQ. This CDR3 contains 13 residues. Trimming shortened V by 0 bases and J by 8 bases, and 10 bases separated the two germline ends. DNA for the CDR3: TGTGCCAGCAGCCAAGAGGGGGTGGAAGGCTACACCTTC. Translating it yields CASSQEGVEGYTF.

This clone was seen only once. The rearrangement joins TRBV13 to TRBJ1-1; no reliable D call. Germline V gives CDR1 PRHDT, CDR2 FYEKMQ (reference sequence). There are 15 residues in the CDR3. V lost 3 bases, J lost 0 bases, and 11 bases lay in between. CDR3 bases: TGTGCCAGCAGCTTGGGTACAACCATGAACACTGAAGCTTTCTTT. This encodes CASSLGTTMNTEAFF.

The chain combines TRBV6-5 with TRBJ1-2; D is unclear. Germline V gene sequence: CDR1 MNHEY, CDR2 SVGAGI. The CDR3 runs 15 residues. With 6 bases removed from V and 3 bases from J, the gap between germline ends came to 17 bases. CDR3 in DNA: TGTGCCAGCAGGGCTGACGTTGGACGGCACTATGGCTACACCTTC. Its translation is CASRADVGRHYGYTF.

The rearrangement uses TRBV25-1 and TRBJ2-7; TRBD2 matches 8 bases. Germline values: CDR1 MGHDK, CDR2 SYGVNS. This CDR3 contains 13 residues. V lost 6 bases to trimming and J lost 6 bases; unmatched junction nucleotides: 7. CDR3 sequence (DNA): TGTGCCAGCAGGCCCGGGGGGGGTGTCGAGCAGTACTTC. Translating it yields CASRPGGGVEQYF.

Relative to its sample, this clone is medium-sized (0.01 to 0.1%). This sequence joins TRBV10-1 and TRBJ2-1; D perhaps matches TRBD1 (6 bases). The CDR3 sequence is 15 residues long. The V end lost 3 bases, the J end lost 0 bases, and 9 bases lay between the germline ends. Germline V gives CDR1 WNHNN, CDR2 SYGVQD (reference sequence). CDR3 amino acids: CASSDTGSSYNEQFF. Here the CDR3 DNA reads TGCGCCAGCAGTGATACAGGGAGCTCCTACAATGAGCAGTTCTTC.

This clone has only one observation. At one boundary the junction diverges from the germline segment, which might be a read error. In nucleotides, the CDR3 is TGTGCCAGCAGGGCACCTAATAAAAAACTGTTTTTT. It specifies CASRAPNKKLFF. The V and J genes are TRBV6-5 and TRBJ1-4; D unresolved. Germline V CDR1 and CDR2: MNHEY, SVGAGI. The CDR3 extends over 12 amino acids.

This chain joins TRBV6-5 and TRBJ2-7; TRBD1 matches at 7 bases. The V gene end was trimmed by 6 bases and the J gene end by 2 bases; junction bases not matched to a gene: 4. From germline, CDR1 is MNHEY and CDR2 SVGAGI. The CDR3 has 13 amino acids. This CDR3 is CASRSGGPYEQYF. CDR3 DNA: TGTGCCAGCAGGTCAGGGGGACCCTACGAGCAGTACTTC.

The genes are TRBV2 and TRBJ2-7; D not certain. Trimming removed 1 base at V and 2 bases at J, with 12 bases between. CDR3 length: 15 residues. Germline-derived CDR1 and CDR2 are SNHLY and FYNNEI. CDR3 DNA: TGTGCCAGCAGTGAAGAAGGCGGCAGAACCTACGAGCAGTACTTC. It encodes CASSEEGGRTYEQYF.

V is TRBV6-6 and J is TRBJ1-3; D gene unclear. This CDR3 contains 14 residues. Trimming left V 6 bases short and J 1 base short, with 10 bases between. Germline CDR1 reads MNHNY; CDR2 reads SVGAGI (reference sequence). CDR3 nucleotides: TGTGCCAGCAGCTTTGAGTGGTCTGGAAACACCATATATTTT. Encoded protein: CASSFEWSGNTIYF.

The CDR3 DNA sequence: TGTGCCAGCAGTATAGAGGCTGGAGGTTATGGCTACACCTTC. This translates into CASSIEAGGYGYTF. This chain links TRBV6-1 with TRBJ1-2; D remains ambiguous. V was shortened by 5 bases and J by 5 bases, with 15 bases between the two germline ends. Germline V gene sequence: CDR1 MNHNS, CDR2 SASEGT. The CDR3 has 14 amino acids.